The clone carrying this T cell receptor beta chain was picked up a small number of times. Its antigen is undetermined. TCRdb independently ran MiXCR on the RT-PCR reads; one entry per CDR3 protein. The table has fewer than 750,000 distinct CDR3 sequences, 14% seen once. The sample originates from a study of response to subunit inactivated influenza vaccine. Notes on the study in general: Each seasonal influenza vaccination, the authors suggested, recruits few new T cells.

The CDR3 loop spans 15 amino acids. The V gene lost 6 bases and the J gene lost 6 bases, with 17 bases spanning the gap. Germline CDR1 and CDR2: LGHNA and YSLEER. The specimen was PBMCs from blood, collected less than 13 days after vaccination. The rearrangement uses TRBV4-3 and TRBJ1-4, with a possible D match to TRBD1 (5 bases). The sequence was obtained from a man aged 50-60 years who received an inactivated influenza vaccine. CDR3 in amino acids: CASRRRQSRDEKLFF. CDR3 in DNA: TGCGCCAGCAGACGAAGACAGTCTCGGGATGAAAAACTGTTTTTT.